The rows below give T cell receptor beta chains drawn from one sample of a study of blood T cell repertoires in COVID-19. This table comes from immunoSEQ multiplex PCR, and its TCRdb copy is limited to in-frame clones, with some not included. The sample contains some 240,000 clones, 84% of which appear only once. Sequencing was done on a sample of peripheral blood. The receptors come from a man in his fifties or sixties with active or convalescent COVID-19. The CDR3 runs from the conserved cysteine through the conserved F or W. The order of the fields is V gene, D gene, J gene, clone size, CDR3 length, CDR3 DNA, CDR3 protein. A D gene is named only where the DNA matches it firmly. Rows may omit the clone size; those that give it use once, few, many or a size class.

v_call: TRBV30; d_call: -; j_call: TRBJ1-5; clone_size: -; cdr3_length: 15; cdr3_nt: TGTGCCTGGAGAAATTGGAGGGGCAGCAATCAGCCCCAGCATTTT; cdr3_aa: CAWRNWRGSNQPQHF
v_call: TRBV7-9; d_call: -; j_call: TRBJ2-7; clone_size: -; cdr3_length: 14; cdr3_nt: TGTGCCAGCAGCTTAGCGGTGGCCGCAAGCGAGCAGTACTTC; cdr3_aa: CASSLAVAASEQYF
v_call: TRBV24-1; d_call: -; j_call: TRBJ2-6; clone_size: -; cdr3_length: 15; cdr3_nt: TGTGCCACCAGTGATTCCTGGGGCGGGGCCAACGTCCTGACTTTC; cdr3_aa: CATSDSWGGANVLTF
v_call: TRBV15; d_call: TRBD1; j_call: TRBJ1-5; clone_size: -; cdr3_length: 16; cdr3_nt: TGTGCCACCAGCCGAAGGGACAGGGCTAGCAATCAGCCCCAGCATTTT; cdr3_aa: CATSRRDRASNQPQHF
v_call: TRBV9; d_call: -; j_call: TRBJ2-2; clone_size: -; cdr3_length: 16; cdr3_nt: TGTGCCAGCACCGACGAAGGTCTAGCCGACACCGGGGAGCTGTTTTTT; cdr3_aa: CASTDEGLADTGELFF
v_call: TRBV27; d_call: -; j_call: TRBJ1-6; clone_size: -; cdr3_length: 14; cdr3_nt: TGTGCCAGCAGTTTTGACAATGGTGCTTCACCCCTCCACTTT; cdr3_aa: CASSFDNGASPLHF
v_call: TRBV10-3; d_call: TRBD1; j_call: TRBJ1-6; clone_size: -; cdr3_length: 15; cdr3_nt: TGTGCCATCAGTGATACCGACAGGGGGAATTCACCCCTCCACTTT; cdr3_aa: CAISDTDRGNSPLHF
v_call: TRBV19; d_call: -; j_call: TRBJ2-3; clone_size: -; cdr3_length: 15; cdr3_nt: TGTGCCAGTAGTATTCAGGTCGTAGCGAGAGATACGCAGTATTTT; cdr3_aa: CASSIQVVARDTQYF
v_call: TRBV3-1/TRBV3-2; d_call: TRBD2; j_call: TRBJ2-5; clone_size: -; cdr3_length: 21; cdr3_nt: TGTGCCAGCAGCCATGTCCCGGGACTAGCGGGGGGGCCTAGTATTAGGGAGACCCAGTACTTC; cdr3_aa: CASSHVPGLAGGPSIRETQYF
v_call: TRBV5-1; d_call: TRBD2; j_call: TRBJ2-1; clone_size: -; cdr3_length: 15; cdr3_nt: TGCGCCAGCAGGCGACTAGCGGGAGAATACAATGAGCAGTTCTTC; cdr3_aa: CASRRLAGEYNEQFF
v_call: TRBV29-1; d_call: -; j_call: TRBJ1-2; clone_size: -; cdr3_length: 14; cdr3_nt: TGCAGCGTTGACGTCGGGCAGGGCCTCTATGGCTACACCTTC; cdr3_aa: CSVDVGQGLYGYTF
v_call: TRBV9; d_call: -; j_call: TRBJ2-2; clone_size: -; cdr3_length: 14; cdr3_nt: TGTGCCAGCAGCGTAGTATCCAACACCGGGGAGCTGTTTTTT; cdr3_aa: CASSVVSNTGELFF
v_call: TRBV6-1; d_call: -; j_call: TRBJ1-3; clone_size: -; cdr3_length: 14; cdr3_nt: TGTGCCAGCAGTGAAGCCGGGTATGGAAACACCATATATTTT; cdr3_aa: CASSEAGYGNTIYF
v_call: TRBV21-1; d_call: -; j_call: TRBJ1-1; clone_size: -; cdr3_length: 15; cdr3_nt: TGTGCCAGCAGCTCGTACAGGGGGCGCGTCACTGAAGCTTTCTTT; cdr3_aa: CASSSYRGRVTEAFF
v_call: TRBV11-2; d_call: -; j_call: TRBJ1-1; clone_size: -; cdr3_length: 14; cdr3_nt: TGTGCCAGCAGCAGAAGTCGGGGGAACACTGAAGCTTTCTTT; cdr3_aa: CASSRSRGNTEAFF
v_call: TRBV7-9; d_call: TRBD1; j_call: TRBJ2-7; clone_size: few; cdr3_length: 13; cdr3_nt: TGTGCCAGCAGCTACAGGGGAAGGATCGAGCAGTACTTC; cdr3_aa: CASSYRGRIEQYF
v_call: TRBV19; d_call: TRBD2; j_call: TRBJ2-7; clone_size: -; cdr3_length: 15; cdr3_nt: TGTGCCAGTAGCGACCCCGGGACTAGCGGGAGCGAGCAGTACTTC; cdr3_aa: CASSDPGTSGSEQYF
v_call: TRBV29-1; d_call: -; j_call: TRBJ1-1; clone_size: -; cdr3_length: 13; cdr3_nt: TGCAGCGTTAAATCACAGGGATATTTTGAAGCTTTCTTT; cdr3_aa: CSVKSQGYFEAFF
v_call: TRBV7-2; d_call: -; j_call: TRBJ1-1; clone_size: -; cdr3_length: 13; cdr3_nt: TGTGCCAGCAGCTTCACAGGGTACACTGAAGCTTTCTTT; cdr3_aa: CASSFTGYTEAFF
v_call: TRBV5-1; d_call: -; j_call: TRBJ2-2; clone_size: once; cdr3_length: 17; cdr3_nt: TGCGCCAGCAGCTTGACGGTAAGAGGAGAGGACACCGGGGAGCTGTTTTTT; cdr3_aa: CASSLTVRGEDTGELFF
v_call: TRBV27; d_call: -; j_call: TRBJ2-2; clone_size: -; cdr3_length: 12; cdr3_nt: TGTGCCAGCTACCCGGGGACCGGGGAGCTGTTTTTT; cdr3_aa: CASYPGTGELFF
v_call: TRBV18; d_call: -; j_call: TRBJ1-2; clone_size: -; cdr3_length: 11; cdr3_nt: TGTGCCAGCTCTTCGGAGGGCGGCTACACCTTC; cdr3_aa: CASSSEGGYTF
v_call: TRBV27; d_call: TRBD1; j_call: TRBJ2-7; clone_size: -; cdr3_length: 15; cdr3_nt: TGTGCCAGCAGTTTATCGGGGCAGGGGGCCTACGAGCAGTACTTC; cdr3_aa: CASSLSGQGAYEQYF
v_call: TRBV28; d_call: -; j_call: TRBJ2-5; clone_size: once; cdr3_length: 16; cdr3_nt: TGTGCCAGCAGTTTAACGCAGGGGCTGGGCGAAGAGACCCAGTACTTC; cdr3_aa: CASSLTQGLGEETQYF
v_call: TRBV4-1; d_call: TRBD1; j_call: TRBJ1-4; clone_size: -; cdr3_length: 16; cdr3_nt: TGCGCCAGCAGCCAACCCTACAGGGGGGATGATGAAAAACTGTTTTTT; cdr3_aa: CASSQPYRGDDEKLFF
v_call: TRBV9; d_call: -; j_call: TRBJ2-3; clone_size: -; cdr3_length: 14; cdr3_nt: TGTGCCAGCAGCGTTAGGAGTAGAGCAGATACGCAGTATTTT; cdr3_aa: CASSVRSRADTQYF
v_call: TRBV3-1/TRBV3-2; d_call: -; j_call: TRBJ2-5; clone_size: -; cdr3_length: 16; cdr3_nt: TGTGCCAGCAGCCAAGATGGCCCGGGAGAGGGAGAGACCCAGTACTTC; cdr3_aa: CASSQDGPGEGETQYF
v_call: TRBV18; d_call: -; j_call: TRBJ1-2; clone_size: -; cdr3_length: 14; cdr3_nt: TGTGCCAGCTCACCAGCGAGGCTTTCGGGTGGCTACACCTTC; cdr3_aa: CASSPARLSGGYTF
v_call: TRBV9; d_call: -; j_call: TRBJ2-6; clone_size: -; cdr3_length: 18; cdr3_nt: TGTGCCAGCAGCGTATCACAGGGACTAAGCTCTGGGGCCAACGTCCTGACTTTC; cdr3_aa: CASSVSQGLSSGANVLTF
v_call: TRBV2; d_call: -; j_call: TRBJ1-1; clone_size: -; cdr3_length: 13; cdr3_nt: TGTGCCAGCAGTGGAGAAGGGAGGACTGAAGCTTTCTTT; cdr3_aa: CASSGEGRTEAFF
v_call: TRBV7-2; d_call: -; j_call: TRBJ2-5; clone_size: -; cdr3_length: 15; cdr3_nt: TGTGCCAGCAGCTTAGAATCCACCTCAGGGGAGACCCAGTACTTC; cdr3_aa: CASSLESTSGETQYF
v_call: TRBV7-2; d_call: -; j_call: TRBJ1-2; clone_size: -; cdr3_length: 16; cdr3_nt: TGTGCCAGCAGCTTAGTCCTTAAGTCGGCTAACTATGGCTACACCTTC; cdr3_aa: CASSLVLKSANYGYTF
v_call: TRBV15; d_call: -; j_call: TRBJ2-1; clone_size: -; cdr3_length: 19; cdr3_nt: TGTGCCACCAGCACCTCCCCGGGGGCTGGCGGGAGTCAGTACAATGAGCAGTTCTTC; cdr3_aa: CATSTSPGAGGSQYNEQFF
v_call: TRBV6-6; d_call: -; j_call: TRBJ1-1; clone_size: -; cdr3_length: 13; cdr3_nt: TGTGCCAGCAGCATACAGGGCGGCACTGAAGCTTTCTTT; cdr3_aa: CASSIQGGTEAFF
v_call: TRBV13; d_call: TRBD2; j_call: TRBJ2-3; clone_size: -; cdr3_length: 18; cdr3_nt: TGTGCCAGCAGCTCCTCCAGTCGGGGGGGGTTTATCACAGATACGCAGTATTTT; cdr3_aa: CASSSSSRGGFITDTQYF
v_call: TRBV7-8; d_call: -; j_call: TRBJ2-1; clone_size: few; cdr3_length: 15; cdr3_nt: TGTGCCAGCAGCCCACGCGATGCGTCGTACAATGAGCAGTTCTTC; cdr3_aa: CASSPRDASYNEQFF
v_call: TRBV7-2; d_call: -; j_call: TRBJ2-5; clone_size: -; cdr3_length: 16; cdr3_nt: TGTGCCAGCAGCTATGTGGACTACCCGGTCCAAGAGACCCAGTACTTC; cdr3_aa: CASSYVDYPVQETQYF
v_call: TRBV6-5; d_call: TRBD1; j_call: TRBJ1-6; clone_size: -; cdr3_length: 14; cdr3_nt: TGTGCCAGCAGAAGACAGGGCGCAGATTCACCCCTCCACTTT; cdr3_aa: CASRRQGADSPLHF
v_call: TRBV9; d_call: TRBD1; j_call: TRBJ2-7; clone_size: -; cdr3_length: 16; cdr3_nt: TGTGCCAGCAGCGTAGATCCCGGGACAGGGCGTTACGAGCAGTACTTC; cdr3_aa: CASSVDPGTGRYEQYF
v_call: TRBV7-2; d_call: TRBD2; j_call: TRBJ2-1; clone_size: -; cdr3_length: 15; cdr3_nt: TGTGCCAGCAGCTTAGTCGGGACTAGCGGGGGGTGGCAGTTCTTC; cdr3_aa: CASSLVGTSGGWQFF
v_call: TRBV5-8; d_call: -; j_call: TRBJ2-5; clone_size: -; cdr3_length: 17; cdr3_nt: TGTGCCAGCAGCTTGTTTGGCAAGGGGCCGGGCGGAGAGACCCAGTACTTC; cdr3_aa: CASSLFGKGPGGETQYF
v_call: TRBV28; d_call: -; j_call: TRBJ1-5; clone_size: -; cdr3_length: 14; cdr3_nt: TGTGCCAGCAGCCGGGGACTGAGCAATCAGCCCCAGCATTTT; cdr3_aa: CASSRGLSNQPQHF
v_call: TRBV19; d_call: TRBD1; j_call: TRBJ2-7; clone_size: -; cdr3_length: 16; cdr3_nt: TGTGCCAGTAGTATGAGAGGCGGACAGGGTGACTACGAGCAGTACTTC; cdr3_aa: CASSMRGGQGDYEQYF
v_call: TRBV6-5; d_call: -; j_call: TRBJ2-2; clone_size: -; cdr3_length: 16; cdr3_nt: TGTGCCAGCAGTTACTCGAAAGGGGAAGGCACCGGGGAGCTGTTTTTT; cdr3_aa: CASSYSKGEGTGELFF
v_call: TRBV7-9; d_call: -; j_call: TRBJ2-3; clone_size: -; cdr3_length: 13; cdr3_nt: TGTGCCAGCAGCCTGGGACTCCCAGATACGCAGTATTTT; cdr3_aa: CASSLGLPDTQYF
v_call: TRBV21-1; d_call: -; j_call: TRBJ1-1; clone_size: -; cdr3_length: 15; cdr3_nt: TGTGCCAGCAAACAGTATACAGGGTTCAACACTGAAGCTTTCTTT; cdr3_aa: CASKQYTGFNTEAFF
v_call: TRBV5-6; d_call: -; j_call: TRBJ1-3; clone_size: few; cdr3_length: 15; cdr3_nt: TGTGCCAGCAGCTTCCGTAGCTCCTCTGGAAACACCATATATTTT; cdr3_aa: CASSFRSSSGNTIYF
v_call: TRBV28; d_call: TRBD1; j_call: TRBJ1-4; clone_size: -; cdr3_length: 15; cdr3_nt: TGTGCCAGCAGTTTTGCGACAGGGGGCAGTGGAAAACTGTTTTTT; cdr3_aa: CASSFATGGSGKLFF
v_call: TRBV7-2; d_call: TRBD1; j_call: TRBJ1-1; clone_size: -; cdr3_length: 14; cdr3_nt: TGTGCCAGCAGCCCGGACAGGGGATGGGGTGAAGCTTTCTTT; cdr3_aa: CASSPDRGWGEAFF
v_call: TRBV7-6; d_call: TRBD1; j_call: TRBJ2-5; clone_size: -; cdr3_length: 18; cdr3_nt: TGTGCCAGCAGCTTACTACAGCCCATCGGGACAGCCCAAGAGACCCAGTACTTC; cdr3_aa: CASSLLQPIGTAQETQYF
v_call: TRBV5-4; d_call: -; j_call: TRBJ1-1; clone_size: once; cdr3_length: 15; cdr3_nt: TGTGCCAGCAGCCCGACGCATCGACAGAGCACTGAAGCTTTCTTT; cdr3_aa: CASSPTHRQSTEAFF
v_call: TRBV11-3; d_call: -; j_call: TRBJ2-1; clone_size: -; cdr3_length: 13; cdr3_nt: TGTGCCAGCAGCCCCAAGCGGCGGGGTGAGCAGTTCTTC; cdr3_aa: CASSPKRRGEQFF
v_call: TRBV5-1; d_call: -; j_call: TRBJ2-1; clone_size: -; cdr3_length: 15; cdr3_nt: TGCGCCAGCAGCTTGGCCGGGAGCTCCTACAATGAGCAGTTCTTC; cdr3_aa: CASSLAGSSYNEQFF
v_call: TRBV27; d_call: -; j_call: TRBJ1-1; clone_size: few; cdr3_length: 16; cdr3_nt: TGTGCCAGCAGTTTACTATCGGGACGGGAGGAGACTGAAGCTTTCTTT; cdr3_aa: CASSLLSGREETEAFF
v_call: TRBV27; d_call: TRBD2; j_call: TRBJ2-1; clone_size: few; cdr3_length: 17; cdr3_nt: TGTGCCAGCAGTTCCCCTACTAGCGGGGGGGTGTCCAATGAGCAGTTCTTC; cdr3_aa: CASSSPTSGGVSNEQFF
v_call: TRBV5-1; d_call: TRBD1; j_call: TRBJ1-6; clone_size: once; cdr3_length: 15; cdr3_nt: TGCGCCAGCAGCCCGCAGACAGGGGTAAATTCACCCCTCCACTTT; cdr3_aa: CASSPQTGVNSPLHF